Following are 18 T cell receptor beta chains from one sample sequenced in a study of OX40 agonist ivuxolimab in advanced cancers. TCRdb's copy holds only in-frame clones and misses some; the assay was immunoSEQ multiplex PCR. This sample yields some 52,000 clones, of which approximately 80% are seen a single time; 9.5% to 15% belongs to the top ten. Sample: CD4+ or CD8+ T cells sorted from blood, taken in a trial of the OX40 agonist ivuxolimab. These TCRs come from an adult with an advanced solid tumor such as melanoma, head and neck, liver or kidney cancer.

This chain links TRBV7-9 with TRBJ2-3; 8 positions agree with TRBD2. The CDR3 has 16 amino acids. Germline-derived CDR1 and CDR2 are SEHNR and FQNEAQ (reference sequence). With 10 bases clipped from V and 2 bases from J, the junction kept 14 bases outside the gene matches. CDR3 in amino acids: CATGGGLTSVTDTQYF. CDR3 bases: TGTGCCACCGGAGGGGGTCTGACTAGCGTCACAGATACGCAGTATTTT.

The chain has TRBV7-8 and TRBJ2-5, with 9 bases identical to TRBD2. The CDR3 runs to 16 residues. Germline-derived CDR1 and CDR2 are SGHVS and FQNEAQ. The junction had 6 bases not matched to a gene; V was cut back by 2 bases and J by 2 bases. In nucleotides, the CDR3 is TGTGCCAGCAGCTTACGGGATAGCGGGGGTCAAGAGACCCAGTACTTC. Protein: CASSLRDSGGQETQYF.

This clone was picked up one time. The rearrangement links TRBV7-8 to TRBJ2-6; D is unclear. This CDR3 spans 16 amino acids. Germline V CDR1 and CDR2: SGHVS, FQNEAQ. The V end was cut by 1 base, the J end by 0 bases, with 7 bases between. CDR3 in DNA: TGTGCCAGCAGCTTAGTTGTTCTCTCTGGGGCCAACGTCCTGACTTTC. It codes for CASSLVVLSGANVLTF. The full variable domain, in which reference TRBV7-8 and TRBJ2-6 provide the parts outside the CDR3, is GAGVSQSPRYKVAKRGQDVALRCDPISGHVSLFWYQQALGQGPEFLTYFQNEAQLDKSGLPSDRFFAERPEGSVSTLKIQRTQQEDSAVYLCASSLVVLSGANVLTFGAGSRLTVL.

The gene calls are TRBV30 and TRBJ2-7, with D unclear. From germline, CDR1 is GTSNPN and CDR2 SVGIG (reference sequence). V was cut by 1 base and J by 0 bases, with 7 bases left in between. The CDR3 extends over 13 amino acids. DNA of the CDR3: TGTGCCTGGAGTGGGATGAGCTCCTACGAGCAGTACGTC. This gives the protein CAWSGMSSYEQYV.

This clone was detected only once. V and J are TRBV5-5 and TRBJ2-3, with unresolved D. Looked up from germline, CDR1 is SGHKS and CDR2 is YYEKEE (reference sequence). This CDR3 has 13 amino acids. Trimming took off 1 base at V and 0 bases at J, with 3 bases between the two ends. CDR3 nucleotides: TGTGCCAGCAGCTTGAGTAGCACAGATACGCAGTATTTT. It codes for CASSLSSTDTQYF.

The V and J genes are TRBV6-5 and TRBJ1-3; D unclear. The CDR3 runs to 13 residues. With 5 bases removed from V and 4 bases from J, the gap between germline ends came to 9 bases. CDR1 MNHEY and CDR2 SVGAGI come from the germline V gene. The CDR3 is CASSRDPGNTIYF. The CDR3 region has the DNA TGTGCCAGCAGTCGGGATCCGGGAAACACCATATATTTT.

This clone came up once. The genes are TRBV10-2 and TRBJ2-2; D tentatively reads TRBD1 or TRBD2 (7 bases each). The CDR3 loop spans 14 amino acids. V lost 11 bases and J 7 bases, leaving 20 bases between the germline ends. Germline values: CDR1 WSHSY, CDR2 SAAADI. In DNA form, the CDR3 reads TGCGCCGTAAAGCGGGGAGGGGGCTTCGGGGAGCTGTTTTTT. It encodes CAVKRGGGFGELFF.

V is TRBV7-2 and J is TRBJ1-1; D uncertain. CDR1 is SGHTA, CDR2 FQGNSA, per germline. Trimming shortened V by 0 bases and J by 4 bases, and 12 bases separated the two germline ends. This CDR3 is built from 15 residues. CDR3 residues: CASSLAGGRVTEAFF. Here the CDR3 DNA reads TGTGCCAGCAGCTTAGCGGGTGGGAGGGTCACTGAAGCTTTCTTT.

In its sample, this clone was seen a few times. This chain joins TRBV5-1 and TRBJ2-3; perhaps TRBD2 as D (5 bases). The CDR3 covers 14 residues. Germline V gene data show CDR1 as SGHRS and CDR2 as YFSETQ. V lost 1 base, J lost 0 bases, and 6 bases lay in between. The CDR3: CASSLRDSTDTQYF. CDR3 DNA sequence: TGCGCCAGCAGCTTGCGGGATAGCACAGATACGCAGTATTTT.

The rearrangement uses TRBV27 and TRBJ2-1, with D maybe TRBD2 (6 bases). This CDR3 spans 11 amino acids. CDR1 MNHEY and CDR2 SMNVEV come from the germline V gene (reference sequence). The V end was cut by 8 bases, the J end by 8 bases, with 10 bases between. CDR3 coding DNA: TGTGCCAGCGGGGAGGACGATGAGCAGTTCTTC. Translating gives CASGEDDEQFF.

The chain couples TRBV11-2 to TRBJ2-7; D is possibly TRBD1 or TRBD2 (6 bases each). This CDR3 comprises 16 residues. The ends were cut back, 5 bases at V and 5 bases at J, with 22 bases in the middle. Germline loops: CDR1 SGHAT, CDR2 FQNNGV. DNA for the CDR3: TGTGCCAGCAGCCCCTCCGGGACAAGGGGGGTCCACGAGCAGTACGTC. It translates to CASSPSGTRGVHEQYV.

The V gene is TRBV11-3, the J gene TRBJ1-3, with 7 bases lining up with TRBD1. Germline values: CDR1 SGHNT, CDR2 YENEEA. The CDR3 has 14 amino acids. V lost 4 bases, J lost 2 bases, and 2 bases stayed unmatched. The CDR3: CASSSGTAGNTIYF. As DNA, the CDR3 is TGTGCCAGCAGCTCCGGGACAGCTGGAAACACCATATATTTT.

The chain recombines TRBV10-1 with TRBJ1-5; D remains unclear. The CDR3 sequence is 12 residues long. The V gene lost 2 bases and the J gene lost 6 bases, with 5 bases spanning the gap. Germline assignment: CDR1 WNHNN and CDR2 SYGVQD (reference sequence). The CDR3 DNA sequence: TGCGCCAGCAGTGAGGGGAGTCAGCCCCAGCATTTT. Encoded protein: CASSEGSQPQHF.

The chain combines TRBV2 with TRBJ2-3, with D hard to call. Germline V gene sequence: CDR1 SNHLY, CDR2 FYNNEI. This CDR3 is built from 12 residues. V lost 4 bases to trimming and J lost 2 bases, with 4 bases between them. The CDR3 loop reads CASSGYTDTQYF. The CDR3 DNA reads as TGTGCCAGCAGTGGATACACAGATACGCAGTATTTT. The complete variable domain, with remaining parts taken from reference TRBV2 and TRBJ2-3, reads EPEVTQTPSHQVTQMGQEVILRCVPISNHLYFYWYRQILGQKVEFLVSFYNNEISEKSEIFDDQFSVERPDGSNFTLKIRSTKLEDSAMYFCASSGYTDTQYFGPGTRLTVL.

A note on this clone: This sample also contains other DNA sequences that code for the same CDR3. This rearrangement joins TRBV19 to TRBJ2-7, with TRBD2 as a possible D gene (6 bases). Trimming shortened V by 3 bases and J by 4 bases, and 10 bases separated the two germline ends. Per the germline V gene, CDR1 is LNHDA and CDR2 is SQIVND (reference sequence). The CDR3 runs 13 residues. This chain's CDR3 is CASSIGGSYEQYF. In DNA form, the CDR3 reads TGTGCCAGTAGTATCGGGGGTTCGTACGAGCAGTACTTC.

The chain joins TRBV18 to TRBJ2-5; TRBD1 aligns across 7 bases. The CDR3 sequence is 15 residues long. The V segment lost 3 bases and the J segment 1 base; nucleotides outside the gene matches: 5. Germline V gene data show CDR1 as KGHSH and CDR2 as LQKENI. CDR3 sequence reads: CASSPTTGVQETQYF. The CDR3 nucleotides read TGTGCCAGCTCACCCACCACAGGGGTCCAAGAGACCCAGTACTTC.

The chain's CDR3 is CASSILNRQGNTEAFF. CDR3 DNA sequence: TGTGCCAGCAGTATTTTAAATCGACAGGGTAACACTGAAGCTTTCTTT. The chain employs TRBV28 and TRBJ1-1; 7 nucleotides agree with TRBD1. The germline V gene encodes CDR1 MDHEN and CDR2 SYDVKM. The CDR3 contains 16 residues. The J segment lost 2 bases and the V segment lost 5 bases, leaving 11 bases of the junction unmatched.

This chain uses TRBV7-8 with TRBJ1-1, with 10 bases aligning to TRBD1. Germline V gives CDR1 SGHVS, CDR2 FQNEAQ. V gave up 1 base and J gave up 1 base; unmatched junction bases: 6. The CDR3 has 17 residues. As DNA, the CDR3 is TGTGCCAGCAGCTTAGTTCAAGGACAGGGGGGGAACACTGAAGCTTTCTTT. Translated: CASSLVQGQGGNTEAFF.